The entry that follows covers one T cell receptor beta chain sequence. Its antigen remains unknown. The sample is drawn from a study of naive and memory T cell subsets. Sequential positive selection took CD4 T cells first, then CD8 T cells. Four subsets defined by CD45RA and CD27 were sorted after CD3, CD4, CD8 and live/dead staining. Study results and caveats: In naive cells, over 95% of TCR sequences were seen only once. In CD4 and CD8 cells, diversity dropped from naive through EMRA.

An equimolar mix of two oligonucleotides served as the beta constant-region primer for TRBC1 and TRBC2. Nested alpha and beta constant-region primers with the SP2 primer drove four PCR rounds on ligated cDNA. TCRdb re-called the UMI-ligation and nested PCR reads with MiXCR, one entry per CDR3 protein. Of about 120,000 distinct CDR3 sequences in the sample, just over 35% were seen once. The length of the CDR3 is 14 residues. V lost 8 bases and J lost 7; bases outside the gene matches: 12. Germline V gene lookup returns CDR1 SQVTM and CDR2 ANQGSEA. Sample: central memory CD4+ T cells from blood. The rearrangement joins TRBV29-1 to TRBJ2-7; the match to TRBD1 covers 12 bases. The receptor was isolated from a human donor in good health. CDR3 residues: CSIFPGQGAKEQYF. The CDR3, as DNA: TGCAGCATATTTCCGGGACAGGGGGCCAAAGAGCAGTACTTC.